The TCR beta chain described here comes from a study of blood T cell repertoires in COVID-19. Across the whole study: Samples taken during acute and convalescent COVID-19 were collected in the United States, Italy and Spain. The cDNA or gDNA used as material had been derived from T cells, B-cell-depleted T cells, or PBMCs.

Per the study methods: Cell counts per sample came from amplifying reference gene primers. TCRdb's table, derived via immunoSEQ multiplex PCR, lists solely in-frame clones and lacks some. V, J and clone size reflect that table, while D and trimming were determined from the DNA. The sample yields fewer than 110,000 clones, roughly 86% seen once. This clone was detected only a few times. Material: peripheral blood. The sequence came from a woman aged 25 to 39 with acute or convalescent COVID-19.

The CDR3 loop reads CASSQERGLLSPLHF. CDR3 bases: TGCGCCAGCAGCCAAGAACGGGGACTATTGTCACCCCTCCACTTT. This chain joins TRBV4-1 and TRBJ1-6; a possible D gene is TRBD1 (5 bases). Germline V gives CDR1 MGHRA, CDR2 YSYEKL. There are 15 residues in the CDR3. V was trimmed by 0 bases and J by 10 bases, leaving 13 bases between them.